This TCR beta chain derives from a study of blood T cells in healthy people across ages. Study findings and constraints: While age rose, TCR beta diversity per million T cells dropped in a roughly linear way. TCR beta diversity was tightly associated with the proportion of naive T cells.

It was with a sample-barcoded 5' primer and a J-beta primer mix that a second PCR of roughly 6 to 12 cycles was run. TCRdb re-derived calls from the 5' RACE reads in MiXCR, one entry per CDR3 protein. The sample lists some 1.5 million distinct CDR3 sequences, roughly 43% occurring once. This clonotype appeared a single time. Its antigen is as yet unknown. This CDR3 is built from 14 residues. Germline CDR1 LGHDT, CDR2 YNNKEL (reference sequence). Trimming took off 3 bases at V and 3 bases at J, with 11 bases between the two ends. The sample taken for sequencing was blood. The chain employs TRBV3-1 and TRBJ2-5; TRBD1 might be the D (6 bases). This receptor was taken from a woman younger than 35 in good health. The CDR3 loop reads CASSHQGKEETQYF. The CDR3 region has the DNA TGTGCCAGCAGCCATCAGGGGAAAGAAGAGACCCAGTACTTC.